This T cell receptor (beta chain) derives from a study of cytomegalovirus exposure and HLA in healthy donors (dated by TCRdb to between 2016 and 2019). General notes on the study: In an earlier analysis of roughly 500 of the donors, approximately 300 Gb of sequence data and 117 million unique TCR beta sequences from approximately 180 million T cells were reported. An early release covering more than 500 HLA-typed donors comprised roughly 300 gigabases of sequencing data and approximately 80 million unique TCR sequences. Of the roughly 400 genotyped donors, approximately 83% fell in the genetic ancestry cluster associated with self-reported Caucasian donors. The study was designed to test whether signatures of past pathogen exposure could be identified by cataloging public T cell receptors. The T cell repertoires of 666 subjects were profiled by immunosequencing and related to cytomegalovirus serostatus. In addition to the first cohort of 500 to 850 subjects, a separate validation cohort of 120 different subjects was used. The study combined high-throughput TCR immunosequencing, statistical association of individual TCRs with disease status, and machine learning to predict cytomegalovirus infection status. A later analysis re-analyzed previously published TCR beta repertoires from 666 donors and added high-resolution HLA genotyping to study TCR occurrence patterns. In the later analysis, no new phenotypic data were used to find candidate immune exposures; instead, reliance was placed on TCR beta sequences and their occurrence across donors. An earlier analysis of approximately 500 of the donors applied high-throughput TCR beta sequencing to assess whether each TCR beta V gene segment acted as functional or pseudogenic. Donor age, sex, ethnicity and CMV serostatus were compiled together with the repertoire data. A later genetic analysis used genome-wide SNP genotypes for about 55% of the 666 donors, treating that subset as a discovery cohort. Every discovery cohort repertoire had been produced on one sequencing platform. HLA typing included class I and class II loci at four-digit resolution. Typing coverage varied by locus: about 620-630 donors for A, B, C, DRB1 and DQB1; around 560 for DQA1; approximately 610 for DPA1; 400 to 480 for DPB1. About five DR-DQ haplotypes were handled as single units for association and clustering, since linkage in the cohort was strong. Among approximately 370 genotyped donors of the cohort, an average of around 250,000 unique TCR beta nucleotide sequences was sequenced per donor, of which roughly 18% were non-productive. What the authors observed across the whole study: In a later analysis, some 18,000 TCR beta sequences were associated with specific HLA alleles at a false discovery rate of 0.05. A group of highly shared sequence variants was considered likely to be a technical artifact of the sequencing pipeline. Strong co-occurrence of HLA alleles, especially DR and DQ, made assigning TCR associations to individual alleles difficult. The study listed 150 to 200 TCR beta chains as associated with cytomegalovirus. The 87-base-pair reads could not distinguish some IMGT-functional V segments, including TRBV6-2 and TRBV6-3, so those segments were excluded. The classifier was reported to diagnose cytomegalovirus status with high specificity and sensitivity in both the original cohort and the validation cohort. Because HLA typing was missing for some donors at each locus, association tests included only the typed subset. Because counts were too low, around 17 rarely observed V segments, including chromosome 9 orphons, were left out of the earlier analysis of roughly 600 of the donors. In an earlier analysis of 587 of the donors, most TCR beta V segments were observed in productive rearrangements about 90% or about 30% of the time, broadly matching IMGT annotations. It was suggested by the authors that the approach could potentially be generalized to other disease states and immunological phenotypes. Only TCR beta chains were sequenced in this cohort, and the absence of alpha or paired-chain data limited detectable features. Compared with equally common non-associated chains, HLA-associated TCR beta chains in a later analysis were more clonally expanded and had lower generation probabilities. Compared with the 666-donor mean, donors in an Asian-associated ancestry cluster had fewer N-insertions in productive TCRs, according to a later genetic analysis. An association between a missense DCLRE1C variant and V-gene and J-gene trimming of TCR beta chains was found in a later genetic analysis and replicated in an independent cohort. In a later analysis, TCR association rates were found to vary across HLA loci, with the most associated TCRs seen for DRB1 alleles and the fewest for HLA-C alleles. A few of the identified cytomegalovirus-associated TCR beta chains were confirmed in vitro to be specific for cytomegalovirus antigens. A later analysis reported that several top co-occurrence clusters appeared linked to parvovirus B19, influenza, CMV and Epstein-Barr virus. In a later analysis, most CMV-associated TCR beta chains were found to appear HLA-restricted, with HLA associations seemingly driven largely by CMV exposure. A further reported finding was that TCR beta sequences accurately predicted the HLA-A and HLA-B alleles for most subjects in the first cohort. CMV serostatus was the only immune exposure information available for the cohort. Roughly uniform sequencing depth across donors was assumed in presence/absence analyses, although this assumption may not hold. Most TCR sequences were seen in very few donors, while some public TCRs were found in many individuals. Linkage disequilibrium might explain the correlated functional status among segregating V segments, but an unknown experimental factor could not be excluded.

The cohort consisted of 670 or so healthy bone marrow donors. All cohort members were sampled while nominally healthy, although unrecorded immune exposures were likely present. Of the roughly 620 cohort members, almost 300 had positive CMV serostatus and just over 350 had negative CMV serostatus, and CMV serostatus was not recorded for the donor. A peripheral blood sample was collected from each donor, and TCR beta sequencing was performed on peripheral blood mononuclear cells. The Qiagen DNeasy Blood Extraction Kit was used to extract genomic DNA from the blood cell samples. Concerning this clone: Its antigen has not been determined. No quality values exist for individual bases; no much larger clone is one base distant.

From V the trimming removes 0 bases and from J it removes 5 bases, while the gene matches leave 9 bases of the junction unaccounted for. Including cysteine and phenylalanine, the CDR3 has 16 amino acids. Solely the CDR3 DNA is kept, with 48 bases framed from the first base. The CDR1 and CDR2 encoded by the germline V gene (reference sequence) are LNHNV and YYDKDF. The library was prepared using the immunoSEQ multiplex PCR assay. A mixture of 60 forward primers for TCR Vbeta segments and 13 reverse primers for TCR Jbeta segments was used in the multiplex PCR. Amplification of the CDR3 region of rearranged TCR beta genes was performed with a multiplex PCR assay on genomic DNA. The Illumina HiSeq System was used to sequence the amplified TCR beta libraries as 87-base-pair reads. The original methods were these. A later analysis tallied 80 million to 95 million unique TCR beta chains across the 640 or so repertoires, and about 10 million of those chains were shared by two or more donors. Raw reads were error-corrected and collapsed into unique sequences with a nearest-neighbor algorithm that merged closely related sequences to remove PCR and sequencing errors. V, D and J gene segments were assigned by aligning CDR3 sequences to IMGT reference sequences. Each retained sequence needed at least a six-nucleotide match to both a V gene segment and a J gene segment. A rearrangement counted as productive if the CDR3 had no stop codons and remained in frame with V and J, and every other rearrangement counted as non-productive. Following IMGT convention, CDR3 was defined as the stretch from the second conserved V-encoded cysteine to the conserved J-encoded phenylalanine. The earlier analysis of 500 to 650 of the donors excluded any sequence lacking an unambiguous match to a single V gene segment. In an earlier analysis of several hundred of the donors, V segments were called functional above 56.7% productive rearrangements and were called segregating when the between-donor standard deviation exceeded 5%. A statistical classification framework was developed to diagnose cytomegalovirus status using the catalog of TCR beta chain sequences. In a later analysis, TCR nucleotide sequences were compared against IMGT/GENE-DB human TR gene sequences so that V and J genes could be assigned. A later analysis assigned CDR3 sequences and most-parsimonious VDJ recombination scenarios with the TCRdist pipeline. In a later analysis, every TCR beta chain was defined by the combination of its CDR3 amino acid sequence and its V-gene family, and reads without a unique V-gene family were dropped. As a way to deal with suspected cross-contamination and a sequencing artifact, a later analysis dropped roughly 620 nucleotide sequences that were highly shared and had low generation probability. In a later analysis, a clonal expansion index for each public chain was calculated from normalized within-repertoire ranks of inferred template counts. In a later analysis, generation probabilities were computed with a VDJ recombination model fitted to out-of-frame rearrangements, and the resulting probabilities were checked against IGoR. In a later analysis, hypergeometric tests were used to score TCR-TCR, TCR-HLA and TCR-CMV co-occurrence, with a repertoire-size bias correction applied to TCR pairs. To estimate false discovery rates, a later analysis permuted the HLA or CMV assignments 20 times. In a later analysis, co-occurring TCRs were grouped with DBSCAN, and TCRdist sequence similarity was added when clustering was performed within HLA-allele-positive subsets. Repertoires with fewer than 30,000 or more than 120,000 public chains, plus five repertoires with anomalous nucleotide sharing, were excluded from co-occurrence clustering. TCRdb took over this immuneACCESS table, retaining in-frame rearrangements with V and J assigned. Such tables are incomplete; in checked studies, under half of the missing clones stem from an unresolved V gene, and the remainder is unexplained. V and J calls and clone size follow that table, whereas D and trimming were derived from the DNA. The sample records around 98,000 clones, about 70% of which are singletons. Together, the top ten hold 7% to 9% of the sample.

Specimen: PBMCs. The sequence joins TRBV15 to TRBJ1-2; the junction holds 7 bases that match TRBD1. This clonotype was obtained from a human donor in good health. The DNA sequence is TGTGCCACCAGCAGAGATTATGGAGGGACAGAATATGGCTACACCTTC. The translation is CATSRDYGGTEYGYTF.